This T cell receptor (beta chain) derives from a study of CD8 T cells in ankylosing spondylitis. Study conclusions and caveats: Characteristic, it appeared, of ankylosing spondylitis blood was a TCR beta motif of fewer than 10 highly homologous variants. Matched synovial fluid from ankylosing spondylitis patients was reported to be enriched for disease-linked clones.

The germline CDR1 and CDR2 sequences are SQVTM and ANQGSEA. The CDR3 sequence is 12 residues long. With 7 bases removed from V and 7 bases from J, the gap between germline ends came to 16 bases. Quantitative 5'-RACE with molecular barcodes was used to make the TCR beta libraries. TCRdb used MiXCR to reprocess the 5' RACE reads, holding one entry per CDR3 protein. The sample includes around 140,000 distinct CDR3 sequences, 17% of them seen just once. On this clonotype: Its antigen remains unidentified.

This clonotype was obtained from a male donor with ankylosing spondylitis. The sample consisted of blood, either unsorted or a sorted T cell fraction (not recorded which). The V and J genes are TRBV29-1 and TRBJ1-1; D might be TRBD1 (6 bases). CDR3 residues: CSGMDRGFEAFF. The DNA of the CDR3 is TGCAGCGGGATGGACAGAGGGTTTGAAGCTTTCTTT.